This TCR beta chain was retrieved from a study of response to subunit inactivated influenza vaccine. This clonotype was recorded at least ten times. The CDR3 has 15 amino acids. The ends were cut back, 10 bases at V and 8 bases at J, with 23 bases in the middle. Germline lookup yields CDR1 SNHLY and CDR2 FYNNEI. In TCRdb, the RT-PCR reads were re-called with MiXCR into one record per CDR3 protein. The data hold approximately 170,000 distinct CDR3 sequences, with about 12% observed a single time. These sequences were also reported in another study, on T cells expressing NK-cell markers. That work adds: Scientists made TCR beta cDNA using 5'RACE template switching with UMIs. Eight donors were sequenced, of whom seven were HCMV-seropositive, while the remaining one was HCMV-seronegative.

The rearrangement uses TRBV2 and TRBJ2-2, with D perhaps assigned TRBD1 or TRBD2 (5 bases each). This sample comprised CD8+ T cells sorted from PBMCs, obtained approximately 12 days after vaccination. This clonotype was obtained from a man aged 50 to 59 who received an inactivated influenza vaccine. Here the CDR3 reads CATHNPGTLRGELFF. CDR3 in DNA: TGTGCCACCCACAATCCCGGGACCCTAAGAGGGGAGCTGTTTTTT.